A selection of T cell receptor beta chains follows, all from one sample in a study of blood T cell repertoires in COVID-19. The assay was immunoSEQ multiplex PCR, and TCRdb's table has in-frame clones only and misses some. The sample has 150,000 or so clones, around 80% seen once. The sequencing input was PBMCs or T cells enriched from blood (not recorded which). The receptors derive from a woman between 45 and 65 years old in a cohort exposed to, infected with or recovered from COVID-19 (not recorded which). Both conserved end residues are part of each CDR3. D genes are given only for firm matches. Not every row has a clone size; where given, it reads once, few, many or a size class.

cdr3_length | d_call | j_call | v_call | clone_size | cdr3_aa | cdr3_nt
11 | TRBD1 | TRBJ2-7 | TRBV19 | few | CARGTGNEQYF | TGTGCCAGAGGGACAGGGAACGAGCAGTACTTC
16 | - | TRBJ2-7 | TRBV28 | - | CASTDRSSAPLYEQYF | TGTGCCAGCACCGACAGATCGAGCGCACCCCTCTACGAGCAGTACTTC
15 | - | TRBJ2-6 | TRBV18 | - | CASSPQASGANVLTF | TGTGCCAGCTCACCCCAAGCCTCTGGGGCCAACGTCCTGACTTTC
14 | TRBD2 | TRBJ2-1 | TRBV7-3 | - | CASSILAGGDEQFF | TGTGCCAGCAGCATACTAGCGGGAGGGGATGAGCAGTTCTTC
14 | - | TRBJ2-3 | TRBV9 | - | CASSVGTSTDTQYF | TGTGCCAGCAGCGTAGGAACTAGCACAGATACGCAGTATTTT
11 | - | TRBJ2-1 | TRBV5-6 | - | CASRQGSEQFF | TGTGCCAGCAGACAAGGGAGTGAGCAGTTCTTC
15 | TRBD2 | TRBJ2-1 | TRBV2 | - | CARRRAGGGGGQKFF | TGTGCCCGCCGGCGGGCGGGCGGGGGGGGCGGTCAAAAGTTCTTC
16 | TRBD2 | TRBJ2-3 | TRBV3-1/TRBV3-2 | - | CASSQETGGTTDTQYF | TGTGCCAGCAGCCAAGAAACGGGGGGGACCACAGATACGCAGTATTTT
14 | TRBD1 | TRBJ2-7 | TRBV6-2/TRBV6-3 | - | CASSNQDRDYEQYF | TGTGCCAGCAGTAACCAGGACAGGGACTACGAGCAGTACTTC
15 | TRBD2 | TRBJ2-3 | TRBV9 | - | CASSVGTSGGDTQYF | TGTGCCAGCAGCGTTGGGACTAGCGGGGGGGATACGCAGTATTTT
15 | TRBD2 | TRBJ2-1 | TRBV7-9 | - | CASSLTGGFLDEQFF | TGTGCCAGCAGCTTAACGGGAGGCTTCTTGGATGAGCAGTTCTTC
11 | TRBD1 | TRBJ1-6 | TRBV2 | once | CASSETGPLHF | TGTGCCAGCAGTGAGACAGGGCCCCTCCACTTT
18 | TRBD1 | TRBJ1-1 | TRBV5-4 | once | CASSTGPGTVVEGAEAFF | TGTGCCAGCAGCACCGGTCCCGGGACAGTCGTTGAAGGGGCTGAAGCTTTCTTT
13 | - | TRBJ1-1 | TRBV4-3 | - | CASSGTGGSEAFF | TGCGCCAGCAGCGGTACAGGTGGCTCTGAAGCTTTCTTT
16 | TRBD2 | TRBJ2-3 | TRBV5-5 | once | CASSNRALAATDTQYF | TGTGCCAGCAGCAACCGGGCTCTAGCGGCCACAGATACGCAGTATTTT
15 | TRBD1 | TRBJ2-5 | TRBV18 | - | CASSPRTGVEETQYF | TGTGCCAGCTCACCACGGACAGGGGTAGAAGAGACCCAGTACTTC
14 | - | TRBJ2-1 | TRBV28 | - | CASSPFGGFTQQFF | TGTGCCAGCAGTCCATTTGGGGGCTTTACACAGCAGTTCTTC
16 | TRBD1 | TRBJ2-5 | TRBV29-1 | once | CSVEIGFGQAQETQYF | TGCAGCGTTGAAATTGGTTTCGGACAGGCCCAAGAGACCCAGTACTTC
13 | TRBD1 | TRBJ1-4 | TRBV5-1 | - | CASSSPGQEKLFF | TGCGCCAGCAGCTCACCGGGACAGGAAAAACTGTTTTTT
15 | TRBD1 | TRBJ2-3 | TRBV7-9 | - | CASSIGQGGTDTQYF | TGTGCCAGCAGCATTGGACAGGGGGGCACAGATACGCAGTATTTT
12 | TRBD1 | TRBJ1-6 | TRBV6-5 | - | CASYRGGSPLHF | TGTGCCAGCTACAGGGGAGGATCACCCCTCCACTTT
15 | - | TRBJ2-1 | TRBV7-2 | - | CASSISGASYNEQFF | TGTGCCAGCAGCATTAGCGGAGCATCCTACAATGAGCAGTTCTTC
14 | TRBD2 | TRBJ2-7 | TRBV6-5 | - | CASSWTSGIYEQYF | TGTGCCAGCAGTTGGACTAGCGGGATCTACGAGCAGTACTTC
15 | TRBD2 | TRBJ2-3 | TRBV3-1/TRBV3-2 | once | CASSPRLAGTDTQYF | TGTGCCAGCAGCCCGCGACTAGCGGGCACAGATACGCAGTATTTT
15 | TRBD1 | TRBJ1-5 | TRBV4-1 | - | CASSQEGTGDQPQHF | TGCGCCAGCAGCCAAGAAGGGACAGGCGATCAGCCCCAGCATTTT
13 | - | TRBJ1-2 | TRBV30 | - | CAWTQGMSSGYTF | TGTGCCTGGACTCAGGGGATGAGTTCTGGCTACACCTTC
16 | TRBD2 | TRBJ2-3 | TRBV2 | once | CASRASGGLSTDTQYF | TGTGCCAGCAGGGCTAGCGGGGGCCTAAGCACAGATACGCAGTATTTT
13 | - | TRBJ2-7 | TRBV14 | few | CASSQVGQGEQYF | TGTGCCAGCAGCCAAGTGGGCCAGGGGGAGCAGTACTTC
14 | - | TRBJ1-1 | TRBV2 | - | CASSSQVMNTEAFF | TGTGCCAGCAGTTCACAGGTTATGAACACTGAAGCTTTCTTT
15 | - | TRBJ2-1 | TRBV9 | - | CASSVGSDRGNEQFF | TGTGCCAGCAGCGTAGGTTCGGATCGAGGTAATGAGCAGTTCTTC
16 | TRBD2 | TRBJ2-7 | TRBV5-1 | - | CASSPKTSTSSYEQYF | TGCGCCAGCAGCCCGAAGACTAGCACGAGCTCCTACGAGCAGTACTTC
14 | - | TRBJ2-7 | TRBV4-2 | - | CASSQEPTLHEQYF | TGTGCCAGCAGCCAAGAACCGACACTGCACGAGCAGTACTTC
11 | - | TRBJ2-3 | TRBV20-1 | - | CSASNSGTQYF | TGCAGTGCTAGCAACAGCGGTACGCAGTATTTT
14 | - | TRBJ2-2 | TRBV2 | - | CASNRDTNTGELFF | TGTGCCAGCAATAGGGACACCAACACCGGGGAGCTGTTTTTT
14 | TRBD1 | TRBJ1-2 | TRBV5-1 | - | CASSLGTGDTGYTF | TGCGCCAGCAGCTTGGGGACAGGGGATACTGGCTACACCTTC
19 | TRBD2 | TRBJ2-1 | TRBV7-9 | many | CASSSSIGLAGVQYNEQFF | TGTGCCAGCAGCTCTTCCATCGGGTTGGCGGGAGTTCAGTACAATGAGCAGTTCTTC
14 | TRBD1 | TRBJ1-1 | TRBV6-5 | once | CASSYSGGSTEAFF | TGTGCCAGCAGTTACTCAGGGGGCAGCACTGAAGCTTTCTTT
13 | - | TRBJ1-4 | TRBV27 | - | CASSLLANEKLFF | TGTGCCAGCAGTTTATTAGCTAATGAAAAACTGTTTTTT
13 | TRBD2 | TRBJ2-7 | TRBV2 | - | CASSETRENEQYF | TGTGCCAGCAGTGAAACGCGGGAGAACGAGCAGTACTTC
17 | - | TRBJ1-1 | TRBV7-9 | - | CASSPNWAQEQNTEAFF | TGTGCCAGCAGCCCCAATTGGGCCCAAGAACAAAACACTGAAGCTTTCTTT
13 | - | TRBJ2-1 | TRBV2 | once | CASSEWPPDEQFF | TGTGCCAGCAGTGAATGGCCCCCAGATGAGCAGTTCTTC
14 | - | TRBJ2-1 | TRBV7-9 | - | CASSLVGSYNEQFF | TGTGCCAGCAGCTTGGTTGGCAGTTACAATGAGCAGTTCTTC
15 | TRBD1 | TRBJ2-7 | TRBV6-1 | - | CASSSQDRAPYEQYF | TGTGCCAGCAGCTCCCAGGACAGGGCCCCCTACGAGCAGTACTTC
12 | - | TRBJ1-1 | TRBV30 | - | CAWSGWGAEAFF | TGTGCCTGGAGTGGATGGGGGGCTGAAGCTTTCTTT
13 | TRBD1 | TRBJ1-2 | TRBV7-3 | - | CASSLGQGNGYTF | TGTGCCAGCAGCTTAGGACAGGGGAATGGCTACACCTTC
15 | - | TRBJ1-4 | TRBV5-5 | - | CASSPGQTINEKLFF | TGTGCCAGCAGCCCCGGACAGACGATTAATGAAAAACTGTTTTTT
15 | - | TRBJ1-4 | TRBV28 | - | CASSPAGRQNEKLFF | TGTGCCAGCAGCCCCGCGGGGCGTCAGAATGAAAAACTGTTTTTT
13 | TRBD2 | TRBJ2-1 | TRBV7-3 | few | CASSLGGSNEQFF | TGTGCCAGCAGCCTGGGGGGGAGCAATGAGCAGTTCTTC
15 | - | TRBJ1-5 | TRBV2 | - | CASSDRGLPNQPQHF | TGTGCCAGCAGTGACAGGGGCCTTCCGAATCAGCCCCAGCATTTT
12 | TRBD2 | TRBJ2-1 | TRBV28 | - | CASSSTSGRKFF | TGTGCCAGCAGCTCTACTAGCGGAAGGAAGTTCTTC
15 | - | TRBJ2-3 | TRBV7-9 | - | CASSLFTSSGDTQYF | TGTGCCAGCAGCCTCTTCACTTCCTCAGGGGATACGCAGTATTTT
15 | TRBD1 | TRBJ2-3 | TRBV5-1 | - | CASSLTGAGTDTQYF | TGCGCCAGCAGCTTGACAGGGGCTGGCACAGATACGCAGTATTTT
15 | TRBD1 | TRBJ2-2 | TRBV10-3 | - | CATDSTGGEAGELFF | TGTGCCACCGATAGTACAGGGGGCGAGGCCGGGGAGCTGTTTTTT
14 | - | TRBJ2-5 | TRBV7-2 | - | CASSLTGNQETQYF | TGTGCCAGCAGCTTAACGGGGAACCAAGAGACCCAGTACTTC
14 | TRBD1 | TRBJ1-2 | TRBV19 | few | CASSVDRGDYGYTF | TGTGCCAGTAGTGTCGACAGGGGTGACTATGGCTACACCTTC
15 | - | TRBJ2-7 | TRBV3-1/TRBV3-2 | - | CASSQGTDSSYEQYF | TGTGCCAGCAGCCAAGGGACAGACAGCTCCTACGAGCAGTACTTC
15 | - | TRBJ2-7 | TRBV7-2 | few | CASSLVGRLSYEQYF | TGTGCCAGCAGCTTAGTTGGCAGGCTCTCCTACGAGCAGTACTTC
14 | TRBD1 | TRBJ1-5 | TRBV4-1 | - | CASSRDRDYQPQHF | TGCGCCAGCAGCCGGGACAGGGATTATCAGCCCCAGCATTTT
16 | TRBD2 | TRBJ2-1 | TRBV7-3 | - | CASSLSLAGSRDEQFF | TGTGCCAGCAGCTTAAGCCTAGCGGGAAGTAGAGATGAGCAGTTCTTC
12 | - | TRBJ2-7 | TRBV10-1 | few | CASSASGFEQYF | TGCGCCAGCAGTGCCTCCGGGTTCGAGCAGTACTTC